This T cell receptor (beta chain) came from a study of T cell responses to AZD1222 COVID-19 vaccine. Libraries were prepared by immunoSEQ multiplex PCR; TCRdb keeps only in-frame clonotypes and omits some of them. This sample has tens of thousands of clones, with roughly 93% found just once. CDR1 is SGHTA, CDR2 FQGNSA, per germline. V dropped 5 bases and J dropped 11 bases, with 13 bases sitting between them. The CDR3 runs 13 residues. The sample was peripheral blood, taken on day 0 of AZD1222 vaccination. The TCR originated in an adult in good health. This rearrangement joins TRBV7-2 to TRBJ1-6; D uncertain. DNA of the CDR3: TGTGCCAGCAGCCCCCTCTTCGGAGCACCCCTCCACTTT. Protein: CASSPLFGAPLHF.